The clone carrying this T cell receptor beta chain was seen a few times. Reverse transcription of extracted RNA yielded cDNA, which provided the sequencing template. Using immunoSEQ multiplex PCR, the repertoire was profiled, and TCRdb retains in-frame clones only, with some absent. The table has approximately 200,000 clones, roughly 50% seen once; the top ten hold 5% to 6%. The sample originates from a study of CD8+ T cells in alopecia areata. Treatment of the sample: oral pan-JAK inhibitor, 5-10 mg twice daily. CDR1 is MGHRA, CDR2 YSYEKL, per germline. The trim removed 0 bases at V and 7 bases at J, leaving 12 bases unmatched. The CDR3 is 17 residues long.

This sequence was found in a human donor with alopecia areata. This rearrangement joins TRBV4-1 to TRBJ1-2; TRBD1 aligns across 9 bases. This sample comprised CD4+ T cells sorted from blood, obtained at week 24, from a patient treated with tofacitinib. The CDR3 bases are TGCGCCAGCAGCCAAGACCCAACAGGGGGCACTGGTGGTGGCTACACCTTC. Translation gives CASSQDPTGGTGGGYTF.